This T cell receptor (beta chain) was obtained from a study of CD8+ T cells in alopecia areata. Study-wide results and caveats: Clonality in lesional scalp, especially alopecia totalis/universalis, exceeded that of normal scalp.

Sequencing used cDNA as its template, made by extracting RNA and reverse transcribing it. Measured with immunoSEQ multiplex PCR; TCRdb has only the in-frame clones, and not every one. The specimen has approximately 300,000 clones, none found just once. The CDR3 totals 14 residues. From germline, CDR1 is NNHDY and CDR2 SYVADS. This clone was counted between two and nine times. Its antigen remains unknown. These gene names are mouse names. The read comes to an end 4 residues before the CDR3 does, leaving the germline J gene to fill in the end. Pooled cells of cutaneous lymph node origin were sorted on CD4, CD8alpha, NKG2D, NKG2ACE and other markers.

Sample: CD4+ T cells sorted from a lymph node. The receptor comes from a C3H/HeJ mouse with alopecia areata. The strain bears MHC haplotype H2-k. The gene calls are TRBV13-3 and TRBJ1-2, with TRBD1 as a possible D gene (6 bases). The CDR3 DNA, read in part, is TGTGCCAGCAGTGATGGGACAAGGGGGTCC. This gives the protein CASSDGTRGS. The whole CDR3 is CASSDGTRGSDYTF.